Included here is one T cell receptor beta chain sequence, with context. Its antigen remains unknown. The germline V gene encodes CDR1 SEHNR and CDR2 FQNEAQ (reference sequence). The CDR3 contains 14 residues. The V segment lost 1 base and the J segment 5 bases; nucleotides outside the gene matches: 1. The sample is drawn from a study of shared clonotypes between healthy human individuals. General study results and limits: Clonotype sharing across several donors was observed for 4% to 6.5% of naive CD4 clonotypes.

An even split of each subset's genomic DNA across several immunoSEQ plates was performed. TCRdb's table, derived via immunoSEQ multiplex PCR, lists solely in-frame clones and lacks some. This sample yields 2 million to 3 million clones, of which approximately 93% are seen a single time; around 0.37% belongs to the top ten. The rearrangement joins TRBV7-9 to TRBJ2-7, with TRBD1 identical over 11 bases. The receptor was isolated from a young man in good health. Some clones in this sample may be carry-over from other donors' samples. The source material was naive CD4+ T cells from PBMCs. Subset of the sample: CD45RA+ positively selected. The CDR3 region has the DNA TGTGCCAGCAGCTTAGGGACAGGGGGCCACGAGCAGTACTTC. This codes for CASSLGTGGHEQYF.